The 9 T cell receptor beta chains presented below share a single source sample, sequenced in a study of technical replicates of blood from a handful of donors (dated by TCRdb to the late 2010s). Libraries came from the immunoSEQ multiplex PCR assay. The immuneACCESS repertoire file appears here via TCRdb, limited to in-frame rearrangements. These files lack a portion of the clones; in checked studies, under half of the deficit traces to unresolved V genes, and the cause of the others is not known. This sample is represented by roughly 87,000 clones; just under 95% of them were singletons. The ten largest make up roughly 0.24% of the sample. The sequenced sample was T cells isolated from PBMCs. The origin of the receptors is a human donor in good health.

This chain joins TRBV6-4 and TRBJ2-7; D is unresolved. The CDR3 sequence is 14 residues long. Looked up from germline, CDR1 is MRHNA and CDR2 is SNTAGT. The ends were cut back, 1 base at V and 2 bases at J, with 9 bases in the middle. The CDR3 coding sequence is TGTGCCAGCAGTGACTTCGGTTCGCCCTACGAGCAGTACTTC. Its protein product is CASSDFGSPYEQYF.

This chain connects TRBV19 to TRBJ2-3; no definite D call. CDR3 length: 13 amino acids. V lost 5 bases, J lost 7 bases, and 13 bases lay in between. Germline lookup yields CDR1 LNHDA and CDR2 SQIVND (reference sequence). CDR3 coding DNA: TGTGCCAGTAGTGCCCCCCCGAGCTATACGCAGTATTTT. Protein sequence: CASSAPPSYTQYF.

The chain links TRBV14 to TRBJ1-2; D perhaps matches TRBD1 (5 bases). The CDR3 length is 18 residues. Germline loops: CDR1 SGHDN, CDR2 FVKESK. V was pared by 0 bases and J by 0 bases, with 17 bases between. The CDR3 spells CASSQDGTRQLANYGYTF. CDR3 DNA sequence: TGTGCCAGCAGCCAAGATGGTACCCGACAGTTAGCTAACTATGGCTACACCTTC.

The CDR3 sequence: CASRVWEGEQYF. In DNA form, the CDR3 reads TGTGCCAGCAGGGTGTGGGAGGGGGAGCAGTACTTC. V gene TRBV6-1 combines with J gene TRBJ2-7; 7 bases map to TRBD2. Germline trimming cut 6 bases from V and 7 bases from J; bases unmatched to any gene: 6. Germline lookup yields CDR1 MNHNS and CDR2 SASEGT. This CDR3 is built from 12 residues.

J is TRBJ1-2 and V is TRBV15, with TRBD1 as a possible D gene (5 bases). The V end was cut by 7 bases, the J end by 5 bases, with 14 bases between. This CDR3 spans 13 amino acids. CDR1 is LNHNV and CDR2 is YYDKDF in the germline V gene (reference sequence). In DNA, the CDR3 is TGTGCCACCACCCCGAGGGACTTTTATGGCTACACCTTC. It codes for CATTPRDFYGYTF.

The V call is TRBV29-1, the J call TRBJ1-1, with a weak D call TRBD1 (5 bases). Trimming pared 6 bases from V and 7 bases from J, leaving 15 bases between. Germline V CDR1 and CDR2: SQVTM, ANQGSEA. The CDR3 runs to 12 residues. Here the CDR3 DNA reads TGCAGCGTCCAAACAGGAGACATTGAAGCTTTCTTT. This gives the protein CSVQTGDIEAFF.

The chain has TRBV11-2 and TRBJ2-7; TRBD1 agrees at 7 bases. The J segment lost 2 bases and the V segment lost 6 bases, leaving 7 bases of the junction unmatched. This CDR3 is built from 14 residues. Germline CDR1 is SGHAT and CDR2 is FQNNGV. CDR3 bases: TGTGCCAGCAGGATAACAGGGGTGACCTACGAGCAGTACTTC. Translation gives CASRITGVTYEQYF.

The chain carries TRBV5-1 and TRBJ2-3; 7 positions match TRBD2. V trimming: 3 bases; J trimming: 2 bases; junction bases outside the gene matches: 6. The CDR3 covers 15 residues. Germline V gene sequence: CDR1 SGHRS, CDR2 YFSETQ. The CDR3 here is CASSSSGMYTDTQYF. CDR3 nucleotide sequence: TGCGCCAGCAGCTCCAGCGGGATGTACACAGATACGCAGTATTTT. The entire variable domain, with the rest obtained from reference TRBV5-1 and TRBJ2-3, is as follows: KAGVTQTPRYLIKTRGQQVTLSCSPISGHRSVSWYQQTPGQGLQFLFEYFSETQRNKGNFPGRFSGRQFSNSRSEMNVSTLELGDSALYLCASSSSGMYTDTQYFGPGTRLTVL.

The DNA for the CDR3 is TGTGCCAGTAGGAGGGGAGGTCAGCCCCAGCATTTT. It is translated as CASRRGGQPQHF. V is TRBV19 and J is TRBJ1-5; weak D call: TRBD1 (5 bases). CDR1 and CDR2 from the germline V gene are LNHDA and SQIVND (reference sequence). The CDR3 runs to 12 residues. V lost 6 bases to trimming and J lost 6 bases, with 9 bases between them.